The rows below give T cell receptor beta chains drawn from one sample of a study of CD8 T cells in ankylosing spondylitis. TCRdb reanalysed the 5' RACE reads using MiXCR and keeps one entry per CDR3 protein. Found here are under 250,000 distinct CDR3 sequences, about 10% of them singletons; the top ten hold 5.5% to 8%. Sample: blood, either unsorted or a sorted T cell fraction (not recorded which). The source of these receptors is a male donor with ankylosing spondylitis or in good health (not recorded which). The CDR3 runs from the conserved cysteine through the conserved F or W. The D gene is left open where the match is weak. Expanded clones are given a class, and other clones once, few, many or no size at all.

abundance	v_gene	d_gene	j_gene	CDR3nt	CDR3aa
many	TRBV5-1	TRBD2	TRBJ2-7	TGCGCCAGCAGCTTGGTCGCGACTAGCGGGATAGCGTACTTC	CASSLVATSGIAYF
many	TRBV5-1	NA	TRBJ2-1	TGCGCCAGCAGTCAGGGACGGGGAAATGAGCAGTTCTTC	CASSQGRGNEQFF
NA	TRBV9	NA	TRBJ1-1	TGTGCCAGCAGCGGACTGACAGCGAACACTGAAGCTTTCTTT	CASSGLTANTEAFF
many	TRBV20-1	NA	TRBJ1-4	TGCAGTGCTAGAGGGGGGTTTCGTGAAAAACTGTTTTTT	CSARGGFREKLFF
few	TRBV25-1	TRBD1	TRBJ2-2	TGTGCCAGCAGTCCACAGGGGGCGGTCACCGGGGAGCTGTTTTTT	CASSPQGAVTGELFF
many	TRBV5-1	TRBD2	TRBJ2-7	TGCGCCAGCAGCTTGGAATCTAGCGGGTACGAGCAGTACTTC	CASSLESSGYEQYF
many	TRBV29-1	NA	TRBJ2-5	TGCAGCGTTGATCAAGCGTTCGGAGGGGAGACCCAGTACTTC	CSVDQAFGGETQYF
many	TRBV12-3/TRBV12-4	NA	TRBJ2-3	TGTGCCAGCAGTTTAGGTCTCTCCACAGATACGCAGTATTTT	CASSLGLSTDTQYF
NA	TRBV24-1	TRBD1	TRBJ2-2	TGTGCCACCAGTGCCTCGGACAGGGACACCGGGGAGCTGTTTTTT	CATSASDRDTGELFF
many	TRBV20-1	NA	TRBJ2-5	TGCAGTGCTAGAGAGGGGGGCTTGGAGACCCAGTACTTC	CSAREGGLETQYF
many	TRBV18	NA	TRBJ2-6	TGTGCCAGCTCACCAGGCTGGGCAGCCTCTGGGGCCAACGTCCTGACTTTC	CASSPGWAASGANVLTF
many	TRBV5-1	TRBD2	TRBJ2-7	TGCGCCAGCAGCGGCGGGACTAGCGGAGCTGCGGAGCAGTACTTC	CASSGGTSGAAEQYF
many	TRBV20-1	NA	TRBJ2-6	TGCAGTGCTAGCCCAGGGGGGGCCAACGTCCTGACTTTC	CSASPGGANVLTF
many	TRBV20-1	NA	TRBJ2-1	TGCAGTGCTAGAGATTCCACCAAGGAGCAGTTCTTC	CSARDSTKEQFF
NA	TRBV6-1	NA	TRBJ1-6	TGTGCCAGCACGCGGACAGAGAATTCACCCCTCCACTTT	CASTRTENSPLHF
many	TRBV27	NA	TRBJ1-1	TGTGCCAGCAGTTCGGGACGTACGTCGAACACTGAAGCTTTCTTT	CASSSGRTSNTEAFF
many	TRBV20-1	NA	TRBJ2-1	TGCAGTGCTAACGGGGCAACATCAAATGAGCAGTTCTTC	CSANGATSNEQFF
NA	TRBV10-3	NA	TRBJ2-7	TGTGCCATCAGTGAAGACAGCCTTGTGACCTACGAGCAGTACTTC	CAISEDSLVTYEQYF
many	TRBV12-3/TRBV12-4	NA	TRBJ2-4	TGTGCCAGCAGTTTTTGGGACACCGGAGCCAAAAACATTCAGTACTTC	CASSFWDTGAKNIQYF
NA	TRBV7-2	NA	TRBJ1-1	TGTGCCAGCAGCTTAGGAGGGTCGGGTGGTAGTTTCTTT	CASSLGGSGGSFF
many	TRBV24-1	NA	TRBJ2-1	TGTGCCACCAGTGAGCGCTCCGGGACGGATGAAACCAATGAGCAGTTCTTC	CATSERSGTDETNEQFF
many	TRBV6-5	NA	TRBJ2-2	TGTGCCAGCAGTTACTCGGAGGCTTCGACCGGGGAGCTGTTTTTT	CASSYSEASTGELFF
many	TRBV5-1	TRBD2	TRBJ2-1	TGCGCCAGCAGCACAGCGGGAGGTCTTAGTGAGCAGTTCTTC	CASSTAGGLSEQFF
NA	TRBV10-3	NA	TRBJ2-5	TGTGCCATCAGTAGTTCTCGGGGGACGGTCGAAGAGACCCAGTACTTC	CAISSSRGTVEETQYF
NA	TRBV7-2	NA	TRBJ2-7	TGTGCCAGCAGCTCCCGAGGGAGGGAGCAGTACTTC	CASSSRGREQYF
many	TRBV7-2	NA	TRBJ2-7	TGTGCCAGCAGCTTACGGGGTGGCGGTACGTCCTACGAGCAGTACTTC	CASSLRGGGTSYEQYF
many	TRBV5-1	TRBD1	TRBJ1-2	TGCGCCAGCAGCTTTGACAGGGAGGACGGCTACACCTTC	CASSFDREDGYTF
NA	TRBV11-3	TRBD1	TRBJ2-7	TGTGCCAGCAGCCCGGGACAGGAGCGATACGAGCAGTACTTC	CASSPGQERYEQYF
many	TRBV12-5	NA	TRBJ1-1	TGTGCTAGTGGTCCCGGGGGGACCACTGAAGCTTTCTTT	CASGPGGTTEAFF
many	TRBV7-2	TRBD2	TRBJ2-5	TGTGCCAGCAGCAGGACTAGCGGGGCACAAGAGACCCAGTACTTC	CASSRTSGAQETQYF
many	TRBV12-3/TRBV12-4	TRBD2	TRBJ2-5	TGTGCCAGTAACTCCGGGACTATGTCCCAAGAGACCCAGTACTTC	CASNSGTMSQETQYF
many	TRBV6-5	NA	TRBJ1-3	TGTGCCAGCAGGAGGGGAAACACCATATATTTT	CASRRGNTIYF
once	TRBV11-2	TRBD2	TRBJ2-7	TGTGCCAGCAGCTTAGGAGCGGGAGGGCCCTACGAGCAGTACTTC	CASSLGAGGPYEQYF
NA	TRBV29-1	TRBD1	TRBJ2-1	TGCAGCGTTGCCCGGACAGGGGGAATCAATGAGCAGTTCTTC	CSVARTGGINEQFF
many	TRBV4-2	NA	TRBJ2-4	TGTGCCAGCAGCCAAGAGTTCGGTTTTAGCATTCAGTACTTC	CASSQEFGFSIQYF
NA	TRBV11-1	NA	TRBJ2-1	TGTGCCAGCAGCTTAGCCCCCCGTGGCAGCGTATGGAGCTCCTACAATGAGCAGTTCTTC	CASSLAPRGSVWSSYNEQFF
many	TRBV27	TRBD1	TRBJ2-7	TGTGCCAGCAGTTTCCAGGGACAGGGCTCTTTTTCCGAGCAGTACTTC	CASSFQGQGSFSEQYF
few	TRBV9	TRBD1	TRBJ1-1	TGTGCCAGCAGCGGCGAACAAGGGGGACAGCGAAGGAACACTGAAGCTTTCTTT	CASSGEQGGQRRNTEAFF
many	TRBV5-6	NA	TRBJ1-1	TGTGCCAGCAGCTTTACAGTGAACACTGAAGCTTTCTTT	CASSFTVNTEAFF
NA	TRBV12-3/TRBV12-4	NA	TRBJ2-3	TGTGCCAGCACCAGGGGCGCTTCAGATACGCAGTATTTT	CASTRGASDTQYF
few	TRBV18	NA	TRBJ1-2	TGTGCCAGCTCACCAGCCACCGCTAACTATGGCTACACCTTC	CASSPATANYGYTF
many	TRBV20-1	NA	TRBJ2-2	TGCAGTGCTAGGACCAGGGGGAACACCGGGGAGCTGTTTTTT	CSARTRGNTGELFF
NA	TRBV2	TRBD2	TRBJ2-3	TGTGCCAGCAGTCTCCTGACTAGCGGTGGATCAGATACGCAGTATTTT	CASSLLTSGGSDTQYF
many	TRBV29-1	NA	TRBJ1-2	TGCAGCGTTGAATTCGGTGATCGCTATGGCTACACCTTC	CSVEFGDRYGYTF
many	TRBV9	NA	TRBJ2-7	TGTGCCAGCAGCGCTAGACTCATCTCCTACGAGCAGTACTTC	CASSARLISYEQYF
NA	TRBV7-9	NA	TRBJ1-5	TGTGCCAGCAGCTTAGCCGTTCAGCCCCAGCATTTT	CASSLAVQPQHF
NA	TRBV28	NA	TRBJ2-1	TGTGCCAGCAGACCGAGCTCCTACAATGAGCAGTTCTTC	CASRPSSYNEQFF
NA	TRBV7-9	NA	TRBJ2-3	TGTGCCAGCAGCTTACCAGATACGCAGTATTTT	CASSLPDTQYF